This TCR beta chain was obtained from a study of response to subunit inactivated influenza vaccine. Study-level findings and limits: New T cells are recruited in small numbers by each seasonal influenza vaccination, according to the authors' suggestion.

Note on this clonotype: Its target is not known.

CDR3 length: 16 amino acids. Trimming removed 0 bases from V and 7 bases from J, with 14 bases in between. Germline assignment: CDR1 SGHKS and CDR2 YYEKEE (reference sequence). TCRdb passed the RT-PCR reads through MiXCR, listing each CDR3 protein once. The sample yields under 750,000 distinct CDR3 sequences, 12% seen once. The TCR was taken from a man aged 45 to 65 who received an inactivated influenza vaccine. The V and J genes are TRBV5-5 and TRBJ1-6; D not certain. Sequencing was performed on PBMCs from blood, taken on the day of vaccination. The CDR3 DNA sequence: TGTGCCAGCAGCTTGGAACCGGGTTTGCCCAATTCACCCCTCCACTTT. Protein sequence: CASSLEPGLPNSPLHF.